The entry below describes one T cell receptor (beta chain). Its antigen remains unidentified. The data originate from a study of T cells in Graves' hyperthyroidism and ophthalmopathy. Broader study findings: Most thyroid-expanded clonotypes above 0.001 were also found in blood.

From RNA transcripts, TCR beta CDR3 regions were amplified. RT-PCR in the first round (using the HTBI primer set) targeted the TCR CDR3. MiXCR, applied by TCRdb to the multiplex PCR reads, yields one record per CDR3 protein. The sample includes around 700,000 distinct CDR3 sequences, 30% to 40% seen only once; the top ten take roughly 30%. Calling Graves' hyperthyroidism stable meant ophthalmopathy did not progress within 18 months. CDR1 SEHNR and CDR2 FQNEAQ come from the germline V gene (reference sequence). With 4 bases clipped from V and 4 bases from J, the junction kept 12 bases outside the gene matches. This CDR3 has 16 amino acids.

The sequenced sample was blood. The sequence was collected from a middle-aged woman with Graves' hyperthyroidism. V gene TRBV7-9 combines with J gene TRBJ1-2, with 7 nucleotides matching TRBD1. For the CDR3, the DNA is TGTGCCAGCAGCTGGAACCGGGACAGTGGGATCTATGGCTACACCTTC. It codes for CASSWNRDSGIYGYTF.